This T cell receptor (beta chain) derives from a study of vaccination and CD4 T cells after COVID-19. Germline CDR1 and CDR2: SEHNR and FQNEAQ (reference sequence). Trimming left V 5 bases short and J 0 bases short, with 11 bases between. The CDR3 length is 15 residues. Once obtained from cultured CD4+ T cells, the DNA was sequenced using the Oncomine TCR Beta short-read assay. TCRdb used MiXCR to reprocess the PCR reads, holding one entry per CDR3 protein. The sample shows 11,000 to 15,000 distinct CDR3 sequences, roughly 29% of them seen only once. As concerns this clonotype: The antigen is undetermined.

Sample treatment: roughly ten-day PBMC culture with coronavirus spike peptide pools or control peptides (ViraFEST assay). Cultures got half-medium changes with IL-2 on days 3 and 7. The receptor was isolated from a human donor with COVID-19. The V and J genes are TRBV7-9 and TRBJ2-4; D uncertain. Sequencing was done on a sample of cultured CD4+ T cells from blood. CDR3: CASSPPELAKNIQYF. CDR3 nucleotides: TGTGCCAGCAGCCCACCGGAACTAGCCAAAAACATTCAGTACTTC. Using reference TRBV7-9 and TRBJ2-4 for the parts outside the CDR3, the full variable domain is DTGVSQNPRHKITKRGQNVTFRCDPISEHNRLYWYRQTLGQGPEFLTYFQNEAQLEKSRLLSDRFSAERPKGSFSTLEIQRTEQGDSAMYLCASSPPELAKNIQYFGAGTRLSVL.